This TCR beta chain was identified during a study of cytomegalovirus exposure and HLA in healthy donors. Across the whole study: HLA-typed donors contributed 80 million or so unique TCRs, which were held in an early data release.

Study conclusions and caveats: A later analysis, which compared TCR beta chains of equal frequency, found the HLA-associated ones more clonally expanded. Near-uniform donor sequencing depth was presumed by presence/absence analyses. Further analysis was carried out later, and it showed several of the most significant clusters appearing linked to common viral pathogens.

In the case of this clone: Its specificity is unknown.

PCR used 60 Vbeta primers and 13 Jbeta primers. Data came from immunoSEQ multiplex PCR; TCRdb stores just in-frame clones and leaves some out. This sample has about 190,000 clones, with approximately 84% found just once. Specimen: PBMCs. The TCR sequence derives from a man aged 50 to 60 in good health and CMV-seronegative.

The CDR3 coding sequence is TGTGCCAGCAGTGCCGGCAGCCGTTCCGGGGCTTTCTTT. It is translated as CASSAGSRSGAFF. This chain uses TRBV2 with TRBJ1-1; D call uncertain. Germline CDR1 reads SNHLY; CDR2 reads FYNNEI. Trimming took off 4 bases at V and 11 bases at J, with 17 bases between the two ends. This CDR3 comprises 13 residues.